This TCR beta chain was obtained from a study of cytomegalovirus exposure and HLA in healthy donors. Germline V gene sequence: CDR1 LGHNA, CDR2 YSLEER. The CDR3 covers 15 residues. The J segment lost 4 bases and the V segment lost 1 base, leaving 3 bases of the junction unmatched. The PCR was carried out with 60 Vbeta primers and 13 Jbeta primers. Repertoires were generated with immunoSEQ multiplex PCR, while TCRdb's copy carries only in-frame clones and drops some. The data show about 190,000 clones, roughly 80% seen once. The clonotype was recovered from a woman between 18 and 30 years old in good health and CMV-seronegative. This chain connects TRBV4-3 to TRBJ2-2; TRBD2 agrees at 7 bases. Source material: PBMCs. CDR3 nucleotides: TGCGCCAGCAGCCAAGGAAGACTAGCCACCGGGGAGCTGTTTTTT. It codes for CASSQGRLATGELFF.